These T cell receptor beta chains were read from a single sample in a study of cytomegalovirus exposure and HLA in healthy donors. Generated by immunoSEQ multiplex PCR, the TCRdb table keeps only in-frame clones and is missing some. The repertoire consists of some 140,000 clones, with about two thirds occurring once and the leading ten covering less than 2.5%. Sequencing was done on a sample of PBMCs. All receptors come from a woman in her thirties or forties in good health and CMV-seronegative. The CDR3 runs from the conserved cysteine through the conserved F or W. Each record gives: J gene, V gene, D gene, clone size, CDR3 protein, CDR3 DNA. The D gene is left open where the match is weak. Where a row states a size, it is once, few, many or the class of an expanded clone; other rows omit it.

j_call: TRBJ2-2; v_call: TRBV6-1; d_call: -; clone_size: once; cdr3_aa: CASTPTGLLTGELFF; cdr3_nt: TGTGCCAGCACCCCGACGGGACTTTTAACCGGGGAGCTGTTTTTT
j_call: TRBJ1-5; v_call: TRBV27; d_call: -; clone_size: few; cdr3_aa: CASSWGGNQPQHF; cdr3_nt: TGTGCCAGCAGTTGGGGGGGGAACCAGCCCCAGCATTTT
j_call: TRBJ2-2; v_call: TRBV5-8; d_call: -; clone_size: few; cdr3_aa: CASNLYSGKGELFF; cdr3_nt: TGTGCCAGCAACCTTTACTCCGGGAAAGGGGAGCTGTTTTTT
j_call: TRBJ1-1; v_call: TRBV5-1; d_call: -; clone_size: few; cdr3_aa: CASSSQGINTEAFF; cdr3_nt: TGCGCCAGCAGCTCGCAGGGAATTAACACTGAAGCTTTCTTT
j_call: TRBJ2-5; v_call: TRBV7-8; d_call: TRBD1; clone_size: -; cdr3_aa: CASSSYRGKETQYF; cdr3_nt: TGTGCCAGCAGCTCCTACAGGGGAAAAGAGACCCAGTACTTC
j_call: TRBJ1-6; v_call: TRBV6-5; d_call: TRBD1; clone_size: -; cdr3_aa: CASSKTGAVDSPLHF; cdr3_nt: TGTGCCAGCAGTAAGACAGGGGCGGTCGATTCACCCCTCCACTTT
j_call: TRBJ2-5; v_call: TRBV4-3; d_call: TRBD1; clone_size: -; cdr3_aa: CASSQEFDREILETQYF; cdr3_nt: TGCGCCAGCAGCCAAGAGTTCGACAGGGAAATTCTGGAGACCCAGTACTTC
j_call: TRBJ2-7; v_call: TRBV27; d_call: -; clone_size: few; cdr3_aa: CASSSLGGDKMEQYF; cdr3_nt: TGTGCCAGCAGTTCTCTGGGAGGTGATAAAATGGAGCAGTACTTC
j_call: TRBJ1-1; v_call: TRBV19; d_call: TRBD1; clone_size: -; cdr3_aa: CASSTGTGRTEAFF; cdr3_nt: TGTGCCAGTAGTACAGGGACAGGGCGTACTGAAGCTTTCTTT
j_call: TRBJ2-2; v_call: TRBV27; d_call: -; clone_size: -; cdr3_aa: CASRRQSTGELFF; cdr3_nt: TGTGCCAGCAGAAGACAGAGCACCGGGGAGCTGTTTTTT
j_call: TRBJ2-3; v_call: TRBV6-6; d_call: -; clone_size: few; cdr3_aa: CASKTDRGGRTDTQYF; cdr3_nt: TGTGCCAGCAAAACGGATAGGGGGGGCCGAACAGATACGCAGTATTTT
j_call: TRBJ1-2; v_call: TRBV5-5; d_call: -; clone_size: -; cdr3_aa: CASSFEIRVEGLTGHYGYTF; cdr3_nt: TGTGCCAGCAGCTTTGAAATAAGGGTAGAGGGGTTAACAGGGCACTATGGCTACACCTTC